The 11 T cell receptor beta chains given below trace back to one sample, sequenced in a study of TIL therapy for anti-PD-1-resistant metastatic lung cancer listed by TCRdb under 2021. The time point label corresponds to: pre-treatment sample, taken before nivolumab and TIL therapy. The baseline tumor samples, taken from the same resection that was used to grow TIL, were excised metastases, most often pleural nodules or supraclavicular lymph nodes. TCR beta CDR3 regions were amplified from genomic DNA by bias-controlled multiplex PCR with the immunoSEQ v3 hsTCRB kit. Drawn from immuneACCESS, this table holds only the in-frame rearrangements with V and J called that TCRdb kept. Clones are partly lost; checked studies trace under half to an unresolved V gene and leave the rest unexplained. The sample data list 5,900 or so clones, and 66% of these were observed just once. In total, the top ten clones hold around a sixth of the sample.

Sample: tumor tissue, taken at baseline. Every receptor here comes from a person aged 25-79 years with non-small cell lung cancer.

The gene calls are TRBV19 and TRBJ2-2, with 7 bases matching TRBD2. The germline V gene encodes CDR1 LNHDA and CDR2 SQIVND (reference sequence). With V trimmed by 11 bases and J by 0 bases, 3 bases remained unmatched. The CDR3 is 13 residues long. Here the CDR3 reads CAGTNPNTGELFF. The CDR3 bases are TGTGCCGGGACTAACCCGAACACCGGGGAGCTGTTTTTT.

This clone turned up a few times. The chain couples TRBV19 to TRBJ1-5; 8 nucleotides agree with TRBD1. The CDR3 is made up of 15 amino acids. The J segment lost 2 bases and the V segment lost 8 bases, leaving 8 bases of the junction unmatched. CDR1 and CDR2 (germline): LNHDA, SQIVND (reference sequence). The CDR3 DNA sequence: TGTGCCAGTGTGCAGGGGGCTTTGGGCAATCAGCCCCAGCATTTT. Its protein product is CASVQGALGNQPQHF.

The genes are TRBV7-2 and TRBJ2-1; D not certain. V gave up 3 bases and J gave up 3 bases, with 9 bases separating them. Germline V gene lookup returns CDR1 SGHTA and CDR2 FQGNSA. This CDR3 is built from 14 residues. The DNA for the CDR3 is TGTGCCAGCAGCTTGGACCAAGGCTACAATGAGCAGTTCTTC. Translating gives CASSLDQGYNEQFF.

This clone was counted only a few times. The chain uses TRBV19 and TRBJ1-2, with a possible D match to TRBD1 (5 bases). Germline loops: CDR1 LNHDA, CDR2 SQIVND (reference sequence). CDR3 length equals 16 residues. Trimming removed 2 bases from V and 0 bases from J, with 13 bases in between. The CDR3 DNA sequence: TGTGCCAGTAGTATAATAGGGGTCGACACTAACTATGGCTACACCTTC. The encoded protein is CASSIIGVDTNYGYTF.

This sequence joins TRBV7-2 and TRBJ2-1, with 7 bases matching TRBD2. V trimming: 5 bases; J trimming: 10 bases; junction bases outside the gene matches: 11. This CDR3 has 14 residues. Per germline, CDR1 SGHTA and CDR2 FQGNSA. CDR3 residues: CASSRGLDLGEQFF. In DNA form, the CDR3 reads TGTGCCAGCAGCCGCGGACTAGACCTTGGGGAGCAGTTCTTC.

This chain connects TRBV5-6 to TRBJ1-5; D call uncertain. Per germline, CDR1 SGHDT and CDR2 YYEEEE. The V and J ends lost 4 bases and 6 bases respectively, with 8 bases between them. CDR3 size: 12 residues. The CDR3 loop is CASSAGSQPQHF. The DNA of the CDR3 is TGTGCCAGCAGCGCGGGAAGTCAGCCCCAGCATTTT.

This chain links TRBV2 with TRBJ2-7; 7 nucleotides line up with TRBD1. Germline V gives CDR1 SNHLY, CDR2 FYNNEI. J was trimmed by 11 bases and V by 7 bases; bases with no gene match: 8. CDR3 size: 11 residues. The DNA for the CDR3 is TGTGCCAGCATCAGGACAGGTGATAAGTACGTC. It codes for CASIRTGDKYV.

V gene TRBV27 combines with J gene TRBJ1-1; unclear D gene. V was trimmed by 5 bases and J by 5 bases, leaving 12 bases between them. This CDR3 comprises 13 residues. Germline lookup yields CDR1 MNHEY and CDR2 SMNVEV (reference sequence). In DNA form, the CDR3 reads TGTGCCAGCAGTGAATTTGTAGGGACTGAAGCTTTCTTT. Amino acid sequence: CASSEFVGTEAFF.

The chain employs TRBV3-1 (or the pseudogene TRBV3-2) and TRBJ2-7; TRBD2 aligns across 8 bases. The CDR3 runs to 18 residues. Germline CDR1 and CDR2: LGHDT and YNNKEL (reference sequence). Trimming at V came to 0 bases and at J to 2 bases, leaving 12 bases not matched to a gene. The CDR3 sequence: CASSQDHFPGLVTYEQYF. DNA of the CDR3: TGTGCCAGCAGCCAAGACCATTTCCCGGGACTAGTAACCTACGAGCAGTACTTC.

This clone was detected only once. This chain uses TRBV4-1 with TRBJ2-3, with D possibly matching TRBD1 (6 bases). Trimming removed 0 bases at V and 2 bases at J, with 15 bases between. The CDR3 covers 17 residues. CDR1 is MGHRA and CDR2 is YSYEKL in the germline V gene. The CDR3 DNA follows: TGCGCCAGCAGCCAAGATCAAGGGGGTGGGTACACAGATACGCAGTATTTT. It is translated as CASSQDQGGGYTDTQYF.

The chain links TRBV5-1 to TRBJ2-2, with D possibly matching TRBD2 (5 bases). Germline CDR1 reads SGHRS; CDR2 reads YFSETQ. This CDR3 spans 15 amino acids. With 0 bases removed from V and 5 bases from J, the gap between germline ends came to 11 bases. The CDR3 here is CASSLGGVDTGELFF. In nucleotides, the CDR3 is TGCGCCAGCAGCTTGGGGGGAGTCGATACCGGGGAGCTGTTTTTT.